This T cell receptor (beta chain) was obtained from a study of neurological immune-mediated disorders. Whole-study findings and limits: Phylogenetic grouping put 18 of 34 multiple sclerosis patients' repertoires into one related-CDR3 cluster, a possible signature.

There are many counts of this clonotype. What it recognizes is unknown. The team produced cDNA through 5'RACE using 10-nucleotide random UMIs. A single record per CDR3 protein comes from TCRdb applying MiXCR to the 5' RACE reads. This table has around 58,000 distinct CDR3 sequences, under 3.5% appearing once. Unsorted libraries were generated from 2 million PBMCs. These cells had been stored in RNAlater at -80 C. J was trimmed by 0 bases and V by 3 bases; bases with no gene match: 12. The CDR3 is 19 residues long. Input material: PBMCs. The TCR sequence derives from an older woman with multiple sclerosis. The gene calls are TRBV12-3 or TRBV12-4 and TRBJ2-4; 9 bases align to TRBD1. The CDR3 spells CASSLGTGIISEAKNIQYF. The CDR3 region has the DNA TGTGCCAGCAGTTTGGGGACAGGGATTATTTCGGAAGCCAAAAACATTCAGTACTTC.